This T cell receptor (beta chain) was identified during a study of blood T cell repertoires in COVID-19. Original processing methods: Reference gene primer amplification gave estimated nucleated cell counts. Clones were sequenced by immunoSEQ multiplex PCR, and TCRdb holds only the in-frame ones, with some missing. The DNA was the basis for D and trimming; V, J and clone size are from that table. In the table there are 290,000 or so clones, around 80% of which are singletons. Trimming pared 3 bases from V and 5 bases from J, leaving 8 bases between. Germline V gene lookup returns CDR1 LNHDA and CDR2 SQIVND (reference sequence). The CDR3 runs to 13 residues.

Sequenced material: PBMCs or T cells enriched from blood (not recorded which). This clonotype originated in a middle-aged man who had been exposed to COVID-19. The chain uses TRBV19 and TRBJ2-1; D is undetermined. The CDR3 DNA follows: TGTGCCAGTAGTATCCGGTCGGACAATGAGCAGTTCTTC. This codes for CASSIRSDNEQFF. Looking up the rest from reference TRBV19 and TRBJ2-1 gives the full variable domain: DGGITQSPKYLFRKEGQNVTLSCEQNLNHDAMYWYRQDPGQGLRLIYYSQIVNDFQKGDIAEGYSVSREKKESFPLTVTSAQKNPTAFYLCASSIRSDNEQFFGPGTRLTVL.